The 32 T cell receptor beta chains presented below share a single source sample, sequenced in a study of human T cells and chemical hapten exposure. TCRdb redid the calling of the RACE reads with MiXCR, one entry per CDR3 protein. Of about 81,000 distinct CDR3 sequences listed, approximately 8% were seen once; the top ten hold roughly 1.6%. Time point given: patch test 1, 2 weeks after DPC sensitization. Treatment here: therapeutic diphenylcyclopropenone sensitization with weekly scalp DPC. The sequencing used whole blood, collected in connection with sensitization to the hapten diphenylcyclopropenone (DPC). The receptors originated from a young woman with alopecia areata. Some clones in this sample may be carry-over from other donors' samples.

Many counts were recorded for this clonotype. The chain joins TRBV5-1 to TRBJ2-1; TRBD1 aligns across 9 bases. The CDR3 loop spans 15 amino acids. The V and J ends lost 5 bases and 3 bases, in that order; junction bases with no gene match: 6. Germline V gives CDR1 SGHRS, CDR2 YFSETQ. The chain's CDR3 is CASSSGQGSYNEQFF. The CDR3 bases are TGCGCCAGCAGTTCGGGACAGGGCAGCTACAATGAGCAGTTCTTC. Using reference TRBV5-1 and TRBJ2-1 for the parts outside the CDR3, the full variable domain is KAGVTQTPRYLIKTRGQQVTLSCSPISGHRSVSWYQQTPGQGLQFLFEYFSETQRNKGNFPGRFSGRQFSNSRSEMNVSTLELGDSALYLCASSSGQGSYNEQFFGPGTRLTVL.

At least ten counts were recorded for this clonotype. The chain has TRBV20-1 and TRBJ1-2; 7 bases are shared with TRBD1. The CDR3 loop spans 14 amino acids. CDR1 and CDR2 from the germline V gene are DFQATT and SNEGSKA (reference sequence). With V trimmed by 4 bases and J by 5 bases, 10 bases remained unmatched. The chain's CDR3 is CSANRDSLPYGYTF. CDR3 bases: TGCAGTGCTAATCGGGACAGCTTGCCTTATGGCTACACCTTC.

This clonotype was detected a few times. The chain employs TRBV7-2 and TRBJ1-5; D call uncertain. The CDR3 consists of 14 residues. The germline V gene has CDR1 SGHTA and CDR2 FQGNSA. Trimming removed 2 bases from V and 3 bases from J, with 8 bases in between. This CDR3 reads CASSLITDNQPQHF. CDR3 nucleotide sequence: TGTGCCAGCAGCTTAATAACAGACAATCAGCCCCAGCATTTT.

As concerns this clonotype: A clone one base away is much larger, so this may be a read error. The CDR3 sequence: CASIPAGGWDYGYTF. CDR3 sequence (DNA): TGTGCCAGTATCCCGGCGGGGGGTTGGGACTATGGCTACACCTTC. The rearrangement joins TRBV19 to TRBJ1-2, with D possibly being TRBD1 (5 bases). Trimming removed 7 bases from V and 3 bases from J, with 18 bases in between. CDR3 size: 15 residues. Per the germline V gene, CDR1 is LNHDA and CDR2 is SQIVND (reference sequence).

The table lists this clonotype with a few counts. The chain recombines TRBV19 with TRBJ2-7; TRBD1 matches 9 bases. From germline, CDR1 is LNHDA and CDR2 SQIVND (reference sequence). This CDR3 spans 15 amino acids. V lost 6 bases to trimming and J lost 0 bases; unmatched junction nucleotides: 6. The CDR3 sequence: CASSIGQGHSYEQYF. The DNA of the CDR3 is TGTGCCAGTAGCATCGGACAGGGGCACTCCTACGAGCAGTACTTC.

This clonotype showed up just a few times. CDR3 in amino acids: CASSESGLDTDTQYF. The CDR3 DNA follows: TGTGCCAGCAGTGAATCGGGGCTAGACACAGATACGCAGTATTTT. The gene calls are TRBV2 and TRBJ2-3; D assignment may be TRBD1 or TRBD2 (5 bases each). This CDR3 has 15 amino acids. Per the germline V gene, CDR1 is SNHLY and CDR2 is FYNNEI. Trimming shortened V by 2 bases and J by 2 bases, and 11 bases separated the two germline ends.

This clonotype was seen a few times. This chain joins TRBV20-1 and TRBJ2-1; 7 nucleotides match TRBD2. V shed 5 bases and J 3 bases; nucleotides not matched to a gene: 7. This CDR3 has 14 amino acids. CDR1 is DFQATT, CDR2 SNEGSKA, per germline (reference sequence). Here the CDR3 reads CSAPGGGGYNEQFF. The CDR3 DNA reads as TGCAGTGCTCCAGGCGGGGGAGGCTACAATGAGCAGTTCTTC.

This clonotype was counted a few times. The CDR3 loop is CASSFTGASEAFF. For the CDR3, the DNA is TGTGCCAGCAGCTTCACAGGGGCTTCTGAAGCTTTCTTT. The gene calls are TRBV11-3 and TRBJ1-1; 7 bases map to TRBD1. Germline values: CDR1 SGHNT, CDR2 YENEEA. This CDR3 comprises 13 residues. The ends lost 3 bases at V and 6 bases at J; junction bases unmatched: 4.

The chain recombines TRBV15 with TRBJ1-2; 11 positions match TRBD1. Trimming took 3 bases from V and 5 from J; bases not matched to a gene: 14. This CDR3 has 18 amino acids. Germline V CDR1 and CDR2: LNHNV, YYDKDF (reference sequence). CDR3 in DNA: TGTGCCACCAGCAGGGGACCGGGACAGGGGGAGGGTCCTTATGGCTACACCTTC. This encodes CATSRGPGQGEGPYGYTF.

The chain combines TRBV12-3 or TRBV12-4 with TRBJ1-1; 7 bases match TRBD1. The CDR3 covers 14 residues. Germline trimming cut 5 bases from V and 11 bases from J; bases unmatched to any gene: 14. This CDR3 is CASSPTGSRFKAFF. In nucleotides, the CDR3 is TGTGCCAGCAGTCCGACAGGGAGCCGCTTTAAGGCTTTCTTT.

At least ten counts were recorded for this clonotype. This rearrangement joins TRBV2 to TRBJ1-1; D is perhaps TRBD1 (6 bases). V gave up 7 bases and J gave up 4 bases, with 10 bases separating them. The CDR3 is 12 amino acids. Germline loops: CDR1 SNHLY, CDR2 FYNNEI. The DNA of the CDR3 is TGTGCCAGCACAGGGGAGGTCACTGAAGCTTTCTTT. Its protein product is CASTGEVTEAFF.

The chain recombines TRBV2 with TRBJ1-2; D unresolved. CDR1 and CDR2 (germline): SNHLY, FYNNEI. CDR3 size: 14 residues. V was trimmed by 5 bases and J by 6 bases, leaving 16 bases between them. The chain's CDR3 is CASSYYQAADGYTF. CDR3 in DNA: TGTGCCAGCAGTTATTATCAAGCAGCCGATGGCTACACCTTC.

The chain has TRBV2 and TRBJ2-5; D is possibly TRBD1 or TRBD2 (5 bases each). In germline, CDR1 is SNHLY, CDR2 FYNNEI. CDR3 length: 16 residues. V was cut by 1 base and J by 1 base, with 13 bases left in between. For the CDR3, the DNA is TGTGCCAGCAGTGAAGGAGGGGCCCCTCTCCAAGAGACCCAGTACTTC. Its protein is CASSEGGAPLQETQYF.

This clonotype was counted many times. This rearrangement joins TRBV4-2 to TRBJ1-5, with 7 bases that match TRBD1. The V gene's germline CDR1 is LGHNA and CDR2 YNFKEQ. After removal of 0 bases from V and 4 bases from J, the junction contained 6 bases not matched to a gene. This CDR3 spans 16 amino acids. CDR3 bases: TGTGCCAGCAGCCAAGAGGGGGGACAGCCGAATCAGCCCCAGCATTTT. It translates to CASSQEGGQPNQPQHF.

The chain carries TRBV12-3 or TRBV12-4 and TRBJ1-4; D perhaps matches TRBD1 (5 bases). The CDR3 spans 13 residues. The V end was cut by 2 bases, the J end by 8 bases, with 9 bases between. The CDR3 DNA reads as TGTGCCAGCAGTTTACAGGGCGGGGAAAAACTGTTTTTT. As protein: CASSLQGGEKLFF.

At least ten counts were recorded for this clonotype. The rearrangement links TRBV3-1 to TRBJ2-7; 7 bases map to TRBD1. This CDR3 spans 15 amino acids. The V and J ends lost 4 bases and 3 bases, in that order; junction bases with no gene match: 9. Germline values: CDR1 LGHDT, CDR2 YNNKEL (reference sequence). In DNA form, the CDR3 reads TGTGCCAGCAGCCGAGGCACCAGGGACAGCTACGAGCAGTACTTC. It yields the protein CASSRGTRDSYEQYF.

The genes are TRBV11-2 and TRBJ2-4; TRBD1 or TRBD2 may be the D gene (5 bases each). The CDR3 covers 16 residues. Trimming left V 4 bases short and J 0 bases short, with 13 bases between. CDR1 SGHAT and CDR2 FQNNGV come from the germline V gene. CDR3 DNA sequence: TGTGCCAGCAGCTCCGGGGCCGCGTTAGCCAAAAACATTCAGTACTTC. Translation: CASSSGAALAKNIQYF.

This clonotype has ten or more counts. V gene TRBV12-3 or TRBV12-4 combines with J gene TRBJ1-2; D is undetermined. Trimming pared 6 bases from V and 4 bases from J, leaving 12 bases between. This CDR3 spans 13 amino acids. CDR3 residues: CASRSGSAYGYTF. CDR3 DNA sequence: TGTGCCAGCAGGTCCGGCAGTGCCTATGGCTACACCTTC.

This clonotype has only a few counts. The chain uses TRBV20-1 and TRBJ2-5, with no clear D. Between the trimmed V and J ends, which lost 0 bases and 1 base, there was a span of 12 bases. The CDR3 is 15 residues long. The germline V gene has CDR1 DFQATT and CDR2 SNEGSKA (reference sequence). CDR3 sequence (DNA): TGCAGTGCTAGAGATCCCTCCCTGGCCCAAGAGACCCAGTACTTC. This encodes CSARDPSLAQETQYF.

This clonotype has a handful of counts. The gene calls are TRBV19 and TRBJ2-5; TRBD2 aligns across 7 bases. The germline V gene encodes CDR1 LNHDA and CDR2 SQIVND (reference sequence). J gave up 4 bases and V 1 base, and 9 bases lay outside the gene matches. There are 16 residues in the CDR3. The CDR3 bases are TGTGCCAGTAGTATAGGAATGGCTAGCGGCAGAGAGACCCAGTACTTC. Protein sequence: CASSIGMASGRETQYF.

This clonotype was counted ten times or more. The CDR3 DNA sequence: TGTGCCAGCAGTTACTCTTGGCCAGGACAGGGTAACGAGCAGTACTTC. Amino acids: CASSYSWPGQGNEQYF. The rearrangement links TRBV6-6 to TRBJ2-7; the match to TRBD1 covers 8 bases. The V and J ends lost 0 bases and 5 bases, in that order; junction bases with no gene match: 9. The CDR3 has 16 residues. Germline V gene lookup returns CDR1 MNHNY and CDR2 SVGAGI (reference sequence).

This clonotype occurred many times. The rearrangement uses TRBV7-2 and TRBJ2-1; possible D gene TRBD1, 6 bases. V was pared by 5 bases and J by 4 bases, with 9 bases between. Germline V gene sequence: CDR1 SGHTA, CDR2 FQGNSA. The CDR3 covers 13 residues. The chain's CDR3 is CASSLQGYNEQFF. In DNA, the CDR3 is TGTGCCAGCAGCCTCCAGGGGTACAATGAGCAGTTCTTC.

This clonotype was seen ten or more times. The chain links TRBV4-2 to TRBJ2-2; possibly TRBD2 for D (5 bases). Germline V lookup: CDR1 LGHNA, CDR2 YNFKEQ. V was clipped by 0 bases and J by 0 bases, with 11 bases between them. The CDR3 has 17 residues. The CDR3 sequence: CASSQDLSGTNTGELFF. CDR3 nucleotide sequence: TGTGCCAGCAGCCAAGATCTGTCGGGGACGAACACCGGGGAGCTGTTTTTT.

This clonotype has only a few counts. This chain uses TRBV5-1 with TRBJ1-1, with D perhaps matching TRBD1 (6 bases). This CDR3 comprises 16 residues. Trimming shortened V by 2 bases and J by 0 bases, and 14 bases separated the two germline ends. Germline CDR1 SGHRS, CDR2 YFSETQ. Written as DNA, the CDR3 is TGCGCCAGCAGCTTAGACAGGAGAAGAATGAACACTGAAGCTTTCTTT. Its protein is CASSLDRRRMNTEAFF.

The V gene is TRBV20-1, the J gene TRBJ1-2; perhaps TRBD1 as D (6 bases). The CDR3 has 11 amino acids. The germline gives CDR1 DFQATT, CDR2 SNEGSKA (reference sequence). CDR3 DNA sequence: TGCAAAATGGGGGGCTCATATGGCTACACCTTC. Protein: CKMGGSYGYTF.

This clonotype was seen at least ten times. This sequence joins TRBV5-5 and TRBJ2-7; tentative D call: TRBD2 (6 bases). This CDR3 has 16 amino acids. Per germline, CDR1 SGHKS and CDR2 YYEKEE (reference sequence). V was shortened by 7 bases and J by 0 bases, with 20 bases between the two germline ends. The CDR3, as DNA: TGTGCCAGCTCCCATCCCCGGGGACTCTCCTCCTACGAGCAGTACTTC. Its protein product is CASSHPRGLSSYEQYF.

This clonotype was detected a few times. This chain connects TRBV20-1 to TRBJ1-2; 7 bases line up with TRBD1. The CDR3 has 16 amino acids. From germline, CDR1 is DFQATT and CDR2 SNEGSKA (reference sequence). With V trimmed by 0 bases and J by 3 bases, 10 bases remained unmatched. CDR3 protein: CSARDPPDRDDYGYTF. Written as DNA, the CDR3 is TGCAGTGCTAGAGATCCTCCCGACAGGGACGACTATGGCTACACCTTC.

This clonotype was observed at least ten times. This chain uses TRBV3-1 with TRBJ2-1; D is ambiguous. Germline V gene sequence: CDR1 LGHDT, CDR2 YNNKEL (reference sequence). The CDR3 is 15 amino acids. V was clipped by 0 bases and J by 0 bases, with 6 bases between them. CDR3 DNA sequence: TGTGCCAGCAGCCAAGACGGAAGCTCCTACAATGAGCAGTTCTTC. Translation: CASSQDGSSYNEQFF.

This clonotype was recorded at least ten times. V is TRBV20-1 and J is TRBJ2-1; 7 bases align to TRBD1. The CDR3 contains 15 residues. Trimming removed 3 bases from V and 6 bases from J; junction bases left unmatched: 11. Per germline, CDR1 DFQATT and CDR2 SNEGSKA (reference sequence). CDR3: CSARRGQNKVNEQFF. In DNA form, the CDR3 reads TGCAGTGCTAGGAGGGGACAGAATAAAGTCAATGAGCAGTTCTTC.

The genes are TRBV20-1 and TRBJ1-2, with D possibly being TRBD1 (6 bases). The CDR3 sequence is 14 residues long. V was pared by 2 bases and J by 7 bases, with 17 bases between. CDR1 and CDR2 from the germline V gene are DFQATT and SNEGSKA (reference sequence). In nucleotides, the CDR3 is TGCAGTGCTAGACGAGGTGGGGGGGCCTCTGGCTACACCTTC. Protein: CSARRGGGASGYTF.

This clonotype has a handful of counts. The chain combines TRBV14 with TRBJ1-1; D call uncertain. The CDR3 length is 14 residues. The germline V gene encodes CDR1 SGHDN and CDR2 FVKESK. Trimming took 4 bases from V and 0 from J, leaving 9 bases between them. Here the CDR3 reads CASSRAYMNTEAFF. The CDR3 DNA reads TGTGCCAGCAGCCGTGCATACATGAACACTGAAGCTTTCTTT.

This clonotype has at least ten counts. CDR3 protein: CASSHRGQDQYNEQFF. CDR3 bases: TGCGCCAGCAGCCATAGGGGACAGGACCAATACAATGAGCAGTTCTTC. This rearrangement joins TRBV4-1 to TRBJ2-1; 8 nucleotides match TRBD1. Trimming removed 3 bases from V and 4 bases from J; junction bases left unmatched: 8. Germline loops: CDR1 MGHRA, CDR2 YSYEKL. This CDR3 is built from 16 residues.